One and the same sample provided the 24 T cell receptor beta chains below, sequenced in a study of neurological immune-mediated disorders. TCRdb analysed the 5' RACE reads with MiXCR anew, one entry per CDR3 protein. The data contain around 66,000 distinct CDR3 sequences, 5.2% of them singletons. The sequenced sample consisted of PBMCs. These TCRs come from a woman aged 25-40 years with multiple sclerosis.

This clonotype was counted many times. This rearrangement joins TRBV5-4 to TRBJ2-2; TRBD1 might be the D (6 bases). Trimming shortened V by 4 bases and J by 5 bases, and 18 bases separated the two germline ends. The CDR3 has 16 residues. Germline loops: CDR1 SGHNT, CDR2 YYREEE (reference sequence). This CDR3 reads CASSRQVRAVTGELFF. The DNA of the CDR3 is TGTGCCAGCAGCAGACAGGTTCGGGCGGTTACCGGGGAGCTGTTTTTT.

The chain carries TRBV7-8 and TRBJ2-7; TRBD1 aligns across 9 bases. The V and J ends lost 4 bases and 0 bases, in that order; junction bases with no gene match: 4. The V gene's germline CDR1 is SGHVS and CDR2 FQNEAQ. The CDR3 covers 15 residues. The CDR3 DNA sequence: TGTGCCAGCAGCTGGACAGGGGAAAGCTCCTACGAGCAGTACTTC. It translates to CASSWTGESSYEQYF.

This clonotype was detected a few times. The rearrangement links TRBV9 to TRBJ2-3, with D uncertain. This CDR3 contains 12 residues. Deletions cut 0 bases from V and 3 bases from J, with 2 bases between. The germline gives CDR1 SGDLS, CDR2 YYNGEE. This CDR3 is CASSVGTDTQYF. The CDR3 nucleotides read TGTGCCAGCAGCGTAGGTACAGATACGCAGTATTTT.

V is TRBV5-1 and J is TRBJ2-5; 8 bases match TRBD2. This CDR3 is built from 15 residues. Germline trimming cut 3 bases from V and 1 base from J; bases unmatched to any gene: 5. CDR1 and CDR2 (germline): SGHRS, YFSETQ. The DNA for the CDR3 is TGCGCCAGCAGCTCTGCGGGGGGCATCCAAGAGACCCAGTACTTC. The encoded protein is CASSSAGGIQETQYF. The full variable domain, its missing parts supplied by reference TRBV5-1 and TRBJ2-5, is KAGVTQTPRYLIKTRGQQVTLSCSPISGHRSVSWYQQTPGQGLQFLFEYFSETQRNKGNFPGRFSGRQFSNSRSEMNVSTLELGDSALYLCASSSAGGIQETQYFGPGTRLLVL.

This clonotype was seen only a few times. The V gene is TRBV20-1, the J gene TRBJ1-2; D remains unclear. V lost 4 bases, J lost 0 bases, and 12 bases lay in between. CDR1 is DFQATT, CDR2 SNEGSKA, per germline (reference sequence). This CDR3 is built from 14 residues. The CDR3 sequence is CSAISGLANYGYTF. The CDR3, as DNA: TGCAGTGCTATCTCGGGGTTAGCTAACTATGGCTACACCTTC.

This clonotype was counted ten times or more. This sequence joins TRBV5-1 and TRBJ2-5, with D perhaps TRBD2 (6 bases). In germline, CDR1 is SGHRS, CDR2 YFSETQ. V was clipped by 1 base and J by 9 bases, with 19 bases between them. This CDR3 region has 15 residues. The DNA for the CDR3 is TGCGCCAGCAGCTTGTCTCCCATCACAGGCGGGGCCCAGTACTTC. Protein product: CASSLSPITGGAQYF.

The genes are TRBV5-1 and TRBJ2-3; D call uncertain. The V and J ends lost 2 bases and 3 bases respectively, with 7 bases between them. The CDR3 has 13 residues. Germline CDR1 and CDR2: SGHRS and YFSETQ. The CDR3 here is CASSFFTTDTQYF. The CDR3, as DNA: TGCGCCAGCAGCTTCTTTACGACAGATACGCAGTATTTT. Looking up the rest from reference TRBV5-1 and TRBJ2-3 gives the full variable domain: KAGVTQTPRYLIKTRGQQVTLSCSPISGHRSVSWYQQTPGQGLQFLFEYFSETQRNKGNFPGRFSGRQFSNSRSEMNVSTLELGDSALYLCASSFFTTDTQYFGPGTRLTVL.

This clonotype has more than one count but fewer than ten. The rearrangement links TRBV6-1 to TRBJ1-1; D might be TRBD1 (5 bases). V was clipped by 2 bases and J by 0 bases, with 10 bases between them. The CDR3 extends over 15 amino acids. The germline V gene encodes CDR1 MNHNS and CDR2 SASEGT. CDR3 DNA sequence: TGTGCCAGCAGTGAATTCTGGACATTGAACACTGAAGCTTTCTTT. This translates into CASSEFWTLNTEAFF.

This clonotype was detected ten times or more. The chain joins TRBV6-5 to TRBJ2-7; TRBD2 might be the D (6 bases). The length of the CDR3 is 16 residues. Germline V gene lookup returns CDR1 MNHEY and CDR2 SVGAGI. The V gene lost 4 bases and the J gene lost 2 bases, with 18 bases spanning the gap. DNA for the CDR3: TGTGCCAGCAGTTCCGCTTACGGGGGTAACCCCTACGAGCAGTACTTC. It yields the protein CASSSAYGGNPYEQYF.

The table lists this clonotype with many counts. The V call is TRBV6-5, the J call TRBJ1-1; D call uncertain. In germline, CDR1 is MNHEY, CDR2 SVGAGI. The CDR3 extends over 11 amino acids. Deletions cut 11 bases from V and 9 bases from J, with 16 bases between. This CDR3 is CAAGVAMKAFF. CDR3 nucleotides: TGTGCCGCAGGAGTGGCTATGAAAGCTTTCTTT.

Many counts were recorded for this clonotype. The genes are TRBV5-1 and TRBJ2-7, with D perhaps matching TRBD2 (6 bases). The CDR3 runs 14 residues. The V gene lost 0 bases and the J gene lost 3 bases, with 10 bases spanning the gap. Germline CDR1 reads SGHRS; CDR2 reads YFSETQ. The CDR3 region is CASSLGLDNYEQYF. The CDR3 coding sequence is TGCGCCAGCAGCTTGGGACTAGATAACTACGAGCAGTACTTC.

At least ten counts were recorded for this clonotype. V usage is TRBV4-1 and J usage is TRBJ1-6; perhaps TRBD1 as D (6 bases). This CDR3 comprises 19 residues. Germline values: CDR1 MGHRA, CDR2 YSYEKL. Trimming cost V 0 bases and J 5 bases, with 20 bases left between them. CDR3 in amino acids: CASSQDPTPGQLDNSPLHF. The CDR3 DNA reads TGCGCCAGCAGCCAAGATCCGACCCCGGGACAACTGGATAATTCACCCCTCCACTTT.

This clonotype was counted at least ten times. This sequence joins TRBV20-1 and TRBJ2-6; 11 positions match TRBD1. The CDR3 spans 19 residues. Germline V gene lookup returns CDR1 DFQATT and CDR2 SNEGSKA (reference sequence). Germline trimming cut 3 bases from V and 2 bases from J; bases unmatched to any gene: 12. The CDR3 DNA sequence: TGCAGTGCTAGCCGTTGGGGACAGGGGGGGTTTCCTGGGGCCAACGTCCTGACTTTC. It specifies CSASRWGQGGFPGANVLTF.

On this clonotype: One junction end disagrees with the germline gene, perhaps due to a read error. This CDR3 is CATRPGGASGNPPLHF. Written as DNA, the CDR3 is TGTGCCACAAGACCAGGGGGCGCGTCTGGTAATCCACCCCTCCACTTT. This chain uses TRBV6-5 with TRBJ1-6; TRBD1 matches 8 bases. Germline CDR1 is MNHEY and CDR2 is SVGAGI. There are 16 residues in the CDR3.

This clonotype was seen more than once but under ten times. A much bigger clone sits one base away, suggesting this may be a read error. The genes are TRBV29-1 and TRBJ2-6; the D gene is possibly TRBD2 (6 bases). CDR1 is SQVTM and CDR2 is ANQGSEA in the germline V gene. The CDR3 loop spans 16 amino acids. CDR3 residues: CSARDSDPSGAKVLTF. The CDR3 DNA is TGCAGCGCCCGGGACTCCGACCCCTCTGGGGCCAAAGTCCTGACTTTC.

This clonotype was detected a few times. Germline and junction disagree at one end, which may indicate a read error. The chain links TRBV6-5 to TRBJ1-6; the D is unclear. This CDR3 region has 16 residues. Germline V gene sequence: CDR1 MNHEY, CDR2 SVGAGI. CDR3 bases: TGTGCCAGCAGTTACTCGATACAAGGGAGTACTTCACCCCTACACTTT. Amino acid sequence: CASSYSIQGSTSPLHF.

The table lists this clonotype with many counts. The chain joins TRBV24-1 to TRBJ2-3; a weak D match, TRBD2 (6 bases). CDR1 and CDR2 (germline): KGHDR, SFDVKD. This CDR3 region has 17 residues. Trimming left V 4 bases short and J 3 bases short, with 19 bases between. This CDR3 reads CATSETITGESTDTQYF. CDR3 sequence (DNA): TGTGCCACCAGTGAAACTATAACGGGGGAGTCGACAGATACGCAGTATTTT.

This clonotype was recorded many times. The chain employs TRBV6-6 and TRBJ2-7; possible D gene TRBD2, 5 bases. Per germline, CDR1 MNHNY and CDR2 SVGAGI (reference sequence). This CDR3 comprises 13 residues. With 0 bases removed from V and 7 bases from J, the gap between germline ends came to 10 bases. The CDR3 nucleotides are TGTGCCAGCAGTTACTCGATGGAGGAGGAGCAGTACTTC. Protein product: CASSYSMEEEQYF.

The sample holds many counts of this clonotype. The chain couples TRBV27 to TRBJ1-2; 8 positions match TRBD1. V shed 6 bases and J 3 bases; nucleotides not matched to a gene: 15. The length of the CDR3 is 17 residues. Germline V CDR1 and CDR2: MNHEY, SMNVEV (reference sequence). DNA for the CDR3: TGTGCCAGCAGGCTCCCCCGGGACAGGTTGGATGACTATGGCTACACCTTC. It specifies CASRLPRDRLDDYGYTF.

This clonotype was recorded at least ten times. The chain is built from TRBV6-6 and TRBJ2-1; 7 positions match TRBD1. V was clipped by 2 bases and J by 4 bases; unmatched bases: 5. Germline V lookup: CDR1 MNHNY, CDR2 SVGAGI (reference sequence). CDR3 length: 15 residues. This CDR3 is CASSYKETGYNEQFF. In DNA, the CDR3 is TGTGCCAGCAGTTACAAGGAGACAGGGTACAATGAGCAGTTCTTC.

This clonotype was counted many times. V usage is TRBV7-6 and J usage is TRBJ2-7; D possibly corresponds to TRBD2 (6 bases). The V gene lost 1 base and the J gene lost 7 bases, with 14 bases spanning the gap. CDR3 size: 14 residues. Germline values: CDR1 SGHVS, CDR2 FNYEAQ. The CDR3 is CASSLGGVREEQYF. CDR3 bases: TGTGCCAGCAGCTTAGGGGGGGTCAGGGAAGAGCAGTACTTC.

As to this clonotype: A clone one base away is much larger, so this may be a read error. The chain couples TRBV3-1 to TRBJ2-7; no firm D call. Germline V gives CDR1 LGHDT, CDR2 YNNKEL (reference sequence). The CDR3 sequence is 11 residues long. Here the CDR3 reads CASRQVYEQYF. The CDR3 DNA reads as TGTGCCAGCAGACAAGTCTACGAGCAGTACTTC.

As for this clonotype: This may arise from a read error, as a much more abundant clone is one base away. The V gene is TRBV15, the J gene TRBJ2-7; weak D call: TRBD2 (6 bases). V lost 0 bases to trimming and J lost 5 bases, with 14 bases between them. Germline assignment: CDR1 LNHNV and CDR2 YYDKDF (reference sequence). The CDR3 has 15 amino acids. The CDR3 reads CATSRETRGVDEQYF. Here the CDR3 DNA reads TGTGCCACCAGCAGAGAGACTAGAGGGGTCGACGAGCAGTACTTC.

The V gene is TRBV5-1, the J gene TRBJ1-2; D perhaps matches TRBD1 (6 bases). The CDR3 extends over 15 amino acids. Trimming took off 0 bases at V and 8 bases at J, with 17 bases between the two ends. Germline V gives CDR1 SGHRS, CDR2 YFSETQ. The CDR3 loop is CASSLEEAGARGYTF. The CDR3 DNA sequence: TGCGCCAGCAGCTTGGAGGAGGCAGGGGCGCGAGGCTACACCTTC.